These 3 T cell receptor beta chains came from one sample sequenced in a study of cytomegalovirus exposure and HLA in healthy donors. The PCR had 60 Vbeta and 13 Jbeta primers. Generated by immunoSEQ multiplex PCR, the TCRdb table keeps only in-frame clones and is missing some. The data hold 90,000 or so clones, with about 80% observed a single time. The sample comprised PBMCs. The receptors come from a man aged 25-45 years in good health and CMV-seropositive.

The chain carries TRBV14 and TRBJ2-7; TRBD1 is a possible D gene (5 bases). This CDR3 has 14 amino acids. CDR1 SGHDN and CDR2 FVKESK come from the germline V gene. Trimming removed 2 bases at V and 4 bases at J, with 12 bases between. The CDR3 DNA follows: TGTGCCAGCAGCCAACAAGGGGCCGGTTACGAGCAGTACTTC. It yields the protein CASSQQGAGYEQYF.

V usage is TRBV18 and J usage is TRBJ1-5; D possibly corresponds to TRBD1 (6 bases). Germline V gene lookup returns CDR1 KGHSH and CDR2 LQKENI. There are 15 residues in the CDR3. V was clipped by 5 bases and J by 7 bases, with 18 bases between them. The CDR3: CASSRTEWAKQPQHF. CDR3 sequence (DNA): TGTGCCAGCTCAAGGACAGAGTGGGCAAAACAGCCCCAGCATTTT.

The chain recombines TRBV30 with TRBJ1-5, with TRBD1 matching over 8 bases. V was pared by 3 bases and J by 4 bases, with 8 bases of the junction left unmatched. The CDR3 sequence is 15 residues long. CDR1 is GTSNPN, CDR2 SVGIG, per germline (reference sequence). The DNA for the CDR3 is TGTGCCTGGAGACCGGGACAGGAGCAAAATCAGCCCCAGCATTTT. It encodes CAWRPGQEQNQPQHF.